What follows are 9 T cell receptor beta chains derived from one specimen sequenced in a study of T cells in Graves' hyperthyroidism and ophthalmopathy. RNA transcripts served as the template for amplifying TCR beta CDR3 regions. First-round RT-PCR targeting the TCR CDR3 was performed with the HTBI primer set. Via MiXCR, TCRdb re-called the multiplex PCR reads, giving one row per CDR3 protein. The data show 700,000 or so distinct CDR3 sequences, roughly 15% seen once. Material for sequencing was blood. These receptors all stem from a woman between 50 and 59 years old with Graves' ophthalmopathy.

The table lists this clonotype with many counts. The chain links TRBV11-3 to TRBJ2-1, with 7 bases lining up with TRBD2. CDR1 and CDR2 from the germline V gene are SGHNT and YENEEA. CDR3 size: 15 residues. V shed 1 base, J shed 8 bases, and the junction held 8 bases outside the gene matches. CDR3 sequence: CASSLGRTSLDEQFF. CDR3 bases: TGTGCCAGCAGCTTAGGGCGGACTAGTTTGGATGAGCAGTTCTTC.

This clonotype appeared many times. This chain links TRBV27 with TRBJ2-1, with a tentative D call TRBD1 (6 bases). This CDR3 has 15 residues. The germline gives CDR1 MNHEY, CDR2 SMNVEV (reference sequence). V was pared by 5 bases and J by 8 bases, with 19 bases between. The chain's CDR3 is CASSITGLGFHEQFF. The DNA of the CDR3 is TGTGCCAGCAGTATAACAGGGTTGGGTTTCCATGAGCAGTTCTTC.

The chain uses TRBV5-1 and TRBJ2-3; D gene uncertain. V lost 0 bases, J lost 5 bases, and 13 bases lay in between. The CDR3 consists of 15 residues. Germline V gives CDR1 SGHRS, CDR2 YFSETQ. CDR3 nucleotides: TGCGCCAGCAGCTTGGCCGCCGGATGGGTAGATACGCAGTATTTT. Translating it yields CASSLAAGWVDTQYF.

The V and J genes are TRBV24-1 and TRBJ2-2; D not resolved. Germline V lookup: CDR1 KGHDR, CDR2 SFDVKD. Trimming took 2 bases from V and 4 from J, leaving 7 bases between them. The CDR3 has 14 residues. In nucleotides, the CDR3 is TGTGCCACCAGTGATTCGAGATTCACCGGGGAGCTGTTTTTT. Amino acids: CATSDSRFTGELFF.

The rearrangement links TRBV4-3 to TRBJ1-6, with 7 bases lining up with TRBD1. CDR3 length: 15 amino acids. Germline values: CDR1 LGHNA, CDR2 YSLEER. V gave up 0 bases and J gave up 10 bases; unmatched junction bases: 6. DNA of the CDR3: TGCGCCAGCAGCCAAGATAGGAGGGGGCGGTCACCCCTCCACTTT. This encodes CASSQDRRGRSPLHF.

This clonotype was seen a handful of times. The CDR3 is CASSYGTPGELFF. The CDR3 DNA reads as TGTGCCAGCAGTTATGGGACGCCCGGGGAGCTGTTTTTT. The chain recombines TRBV6-5 with TRBJ2-2; TRBD1 or TRBD2 may be the D gene (5 bases each). The germline CDR1 and CDR2 sequences are MNHEY and SVGAGI. CDR3 size: 13 residues. Trimming removed 3 bases from V and 6 bases from J, with 8 bases in between.

In this sample, this clonotype turned up many times. The junction does not match germline at one end; this may be a read error. The rearrangement uses TRBV5-1 and TRBJ2-1; 7 nucleotides agree with TRBD2. CDR3 length: 15 amino acids. Germline assignment: CDR1 SGHRS and CDR2 YFSETQ. In nucleotides, the CDR3 is TGCGCCAACAGCTTGGCGGGAGCGGGTTTGGATGAGCAGTTCTTC. Translating it yields CANSLAGAGLDEQFF.

The chain has TRBV27 and TRBJ2-3; 8 positions match TRBD2. CDR1 is MNHEY, CDR2 SMNVEV, per germline (reference sequence). Trimming took 8 bases from V and 1 from J; bases not matched to a gene: 11. The length of the CDR3 is 16 residues. CDR3 nucleotide sequence: TGTGCCAGCTGTCGGGGGGGGCTACTTCGCACAGATACGCAGTATTTT. This codes for CASCRGGLLRTDTQYF.

This clonotype was seen only a few times. This sequence joins TRBV3-1 and TRBJ2-3; no clear D gene. The V end lost 0 bases, the J end lost 7 bases, and 5 bases lay between the germline ends. This CDR3 has 12 residues. Germline V gene lookup returns CDR1 LGHDT and CDR2 YNNKEL (reference sequence). For the CDR3, the DNA is TGTGCCAGCAGCCAAGACCAGAATACGCAGTATTTT. This sequence encodes CASSQDQNTQYF.